This TCR beta chain was found in a study of spatial heterogeneity in lung cancer. The study's findings and limits: Mutation tallies in tumors tracked expanded intratumoral alpha and beta TCR counts.

MiXCR, applied by TCRdb to the 5' RACE reads, yields one record per CDR3 protein. The sample comprises some 1,200 distinct CDR3 sequences, around 10% of which are singletons, and 43% rests with the top ten. This clonotype was detected a few times. The antigen is unknown. At one of its ends the junction is not consistent with the germline gene, which may arise from a read error. Sample time point: sample taken at primary tumor resection. The CDR3 sequence is 12 residues long. Germline V lookup: CDR1 SGHTA, CDR2 FQGNSA. The chain carries TRBV7-2 and TRBJ2-1; D is perhaps TRBD1 (6 bases). The specimen comprised lung tumor tissue, sampled at surgery. The sequence came from a male donor with early-stage non-small cell lung cancer. The CDR3 spells CASSLATGFVFF. The DNA of the CDR3 is TGTGCCAGCAGTTTAGCCACAGGGTTTGTTTTCTTC.